This T cell receptor beta chain originates from a study of tumor-infiltrating lymphocytes in primary liver carcinoma. This clonotype came up many times. Trimming left V 3 bases short and J 0 bases short, with 7 bases between. The germline CDR1 and CDR2 sequences are SQVTM and ANQGSEA. The CDR3 sequence is 13 residues long. A primer in the constant region served to generate TCR beta cDNA from about 480 ng of total RNA. Slightly modified ARM-PCR served as the procedure for the TCR beta libraries. These libraries came from three rounds of nested multiplex PCR. Each of the first two PCR rounds ran approximately 9 cycles with TRBV1-TRBV30 forward and C-beta reverse primers. TCRdb itself ran the multiplex PCR reads through MiXCR, one entry per CDR3 protein. The data hold 300,000 to 400,000 distinct CDR3 sequences, with almost 65% observed a single time. Out of unsorted whole blood came the blood RNA, and germline DNA was extracted as well.

The clonotype comes from a man aged 40-49 years with primary liver carcinoma and hepatitis B virus infection. The sequenced sample consisted of peripheral blood. The chain combines TRBV29-1 with TRBJ2-3, with D unresolved. This chain's CDR3 is CSVDGSSTDTQYF. In DNA form, the CDR3 reads TGCAGCGTTGATGGCTCTAGCACAGATACGCAGTATTTT.